This TCR beta chain was obtained from a study of shared clonotypes between healthy human individuals. Study-level information: Each donor's CD8 memory used one plate, CD8 naive two, each CD4 subset three. Study-level results: Researchers found naive subsets generally carried larger estimated richness than memory subsets.

The method was immunoSEQ multiplex PCR; TCRdb's version includes in-frame clones alone and lacks a portion of them. The table has roughly 2.4 million clones, 90% to 97% seen once. About this clone itself: Its antigen is undetermined.

Germline lookup yields CDR1 SEHNR and CDR2 FQNEAQ (reference sequence). The CDR3 totals 15 residues. V was clipped by 4 bases and J by 2 bases, with 13 bases between them. The clonotype comes from a man aged 18-30 years in good health. V and J are TRBV7-9 and TRBJ2-3; the D is unclear. Input material: naive CD4+ T cells sorted from blood. Subset meaning: CD45RA+ positively selected. CDR3 region: CASSSTGPNTDTQYF. The CDR3 region has the DNA TGTGCCAGCAGCTCGACCGGACCTAACACAGATACGCAGTATTTT.